This is a list of T cell receptor beta chains from one sample in a study of blood T cell repertoires in COVID-19. Using immunoSEQ multiplex PCR, the repertoire was profiled, and TCRdb retains in-frame clones only, with some absent. Among about 180,000 clones listed, approximately 83% were seen once. The sequencing sample was made of peripheral blood. The origin of the receptors is a man aged 45-65 years with active or convalescent COVID-19. Both conserved end residues are part of each CDR3. A D gene is named only where the DNA matches it firmly.

j_call	v_call	d_call	cdr3_aa
TRBJ1-5	TRBV7-6	-	CASSLDTTIFFYSNQPQHF
TRBJ2-1	TRBV24-1	TRBD1	CATSDFAGTGTYNEQFF
TRBJ2-1	TRBV11-2	TRBD2	CASTGTSEYNEQFF
TRBJ1-5	TRBV3-1/TRBV3-2	-	CASSQTRSQPQHF
TRBJ2-1	TRBV30	-	CAWSLYNEQFF
TRBJ1-6	TRBV6-1	TRBD1	CASSESGTGVSPLHF
TRBJ1-4	TRBV28	-	CASSPFNEKLFF
TRBJ2-5	TRBV2	TRBD2	CASTSGGAYGETQYF
TRBJ1-6	TRBV30	TRBD1	CAWTRRQGSSPLHF
TRBJ2-3	TRBV4-1	TRBD2	CASSQVRTSGTDTQYF
TRBJ2-3	TRBV11-3	TRBD2	CASSLVGSGGARDTQYF
TRBJ2-1	TRBV6-5	TRBD2	CASSQKRLAGVEQFF
TRBJ1-5	TRBV27	-	CASSLFLDSNQPQHF
TRBJ1-6	TRBV5-4	-	CASSLEQGSPLHF
TRBJ2-5	TRBV2	TRBD1	CASSLNRGQETQYF
TRBJ1-6	TRBV3-1/TRBV3-2	TRBD1	CASSRAGGDNSPLHF
TRBJ1-5	TRBV19	-	CASRSSGEYQPQHF
TRBJ1-3	TRBV19	TRBD1	CASRRQGTSGNTIYF
TRBJ1-1	TRBV27	-	CASRPTANTEAFF
TRBJ1-1	TRBV7-9	-	CASSPAGGGTEAFF
TRBJ2-5	TRBV14	-	CASSQVGPRGETQYF
TRBJ1-6	TRBV5-5	-	CASSLTPPSSLHF
TRBJ1-6	TRBV21-1	-	CASSKAEGVVNSPLHF
TRBJ2-1	TRBV7-2	-	CASSSMGGVGNEQFF
TRBJ2-5	TRBV19	-	CASSGHQETQYF
TRBJ2-2	TRBV5-1	-	CASSLGGGNTGELFF
TRBJ2-7	TRBV6-1	-	CASSDGQRAGYEQYF
TRBJ1-5	TRBV2	-	CASSSLGAGSNQPQHF
TRBJ2-2	TRBV5-5	-	CASSSFTGELFF
TRBJ2-1	TRBV29-1	-	CSVEEVRGAYNEQFF
TRBJ2-3	TRBV5-4	TRBD2	CASSLSGGTSGRADTQYF
TRBJ2-7	TRBV4-3	-	CASSQGKGEYEQYF
TRBJ2-7	TRBV5-1	-	CASSLDSTYEQYF
TRBJ1-2	TRBV7-9	-	CASSTTGARGYTF
TRBJ1-3	TRBV19	TRBD1	CASSSPGQGLRGNTIYF
TRBJ2-1	TRBV11-2	TRBD1	CASSLETGGWNEQFF
TRBJ2-5	TRBV7-9	TRBD1	CASSSMGQGGYQETQYF